The 18 T cell receptor beta chains in this list originate from one sample, sequenced in a study of PD-1 blockade in classical Hodgkin lymphoma. Libraries were prepared by immunoSEQ multiplex PCR; TCRdb keeps only in-frame clonotypes and omits some of them. The top ten clones hold roughly 16% of a sample with 45,000 to 60,000 clones, roughly 80% of them seen once. All the patients suffered relapse after autologous stem cell transplantation, and brentuximab vedotin exposure differed. The material was peripheral blood mononuclear cells (PBMCs), obtained at baseline. These receptors were taken from a human donor with classical Hodgkin lymphoma.

The V and J genes are TRBV18 and TRBJ2-1; TRBD2 might be the D (5 bases). V was pared by 4 bases and J by 6 bases, with 16 bases between. Germline CDR1 reads KGHSH; CDR2 reads LQKENI. The CDR3 spans 15 residues. The CDR3 protein is CASSLGRSGGNEQFF. CDR3 DNA sequence: TGTGCCAGCTCACTGGGCCGGTCAGGAGGCAATGAGCAGTTCTTC.

The rearrangement joins TRBV7-9 to TRBJ1-2; the D gene is possibly TRBD1 (5 bases). CDR3 length equals 16 residues. The germline gives CDR1 SEHNR, CDR2 FQNEAQ (reference sequence). V dropped 1 base and J dropped 4 bases, with 16 bases sitting between them. The CDR3 is CASSLGAGTVVYGYTF. DNA for the CDR3: TGTGCCAGCAGCTTAGGTGCCGGGACGGTTGTCTATGGCTACACCTTC. The variable domain in full, completed from reference TRBV7-9 and TRBJ1-2, reads DTGVSQNPRHKITKRGQNVTFRCDPISEHNRLYWYRQTLGQGPEFLTYFQNEAQLEKSRLLSDRFSAERPKGSFSTLEIQRTEQGDSAMYLCASSLGAGTVVYGYTFGSGTRLTVV.

This clone was seen only a few times. The rearrangement uses TRBV7-6 and TRBJ1-2; weak D call: TRBD1 (5 bases). In germline, CDR1 is SGHVS, CDR2 FNYEAQ. Trimming took 5 bases from V and 4 from J, leaving 20 bases between them. This CDR3 comprises 16 residues. The CDR3, as DNA: TGTGCCAGCAGCGCCCCCCAGGGACGGCGGGGCTATGGCTACACCTTC. It codes for CASSAPQGRRGYGYTF.

CDR3 loop: CASSELAGAYNEQFF. The CDR3 bases are TGTGCCAGCAGCGAACTAGCGGGAGCTTACAATGAGCAGTTCTTC. The gene calls are TRBV7-9 and TRBJ2-1; 11 nucleotides line up with TRBD2. This CDR3 is built from 15 residues. V gave up 5 bases and J gave up 4 bases; unmatched junction bases: 4. Germline V gives CDR1 SEHNR, CDR2 FQNEAQ (reference sequence).

This chain links TRBV29-1 with TRBJ1-1, with 7 nucleotides matching TRBD1. There are 13 residues in the CDR3. Trimming at V came to 0 bases and at J to 11 bases, leaving 9 bases not matched to a gene. In germline, CDR1 is SQVTM, CDR2 ANQGSEA. In DNA, the CDR3 is TGCAGCGTTGAAGATGGAACCAGGGGGGAGGCTTTCTTT. Translated, it gives CSVEDGTRGEAFF.

The chain combines TRBV6-1 with TRBJ1-2; weak D call: TRBD1 (5 bases). Germline-derived CDR1 and CDR2 are MNHNS and SASEGT. This CDR3 is 16 amino acids long. V lost 2 bases, J lost 1 base, and 14 bases lay in between. DNA of the CDR3: TGTGCCAGCAGTGAAAGCAGGGACCACATTAACTATGGCTACACCTTC. Residues: CASSESRDHINYGYTF.

J is TRBJ2-2 and V is TRBV11-3, with D maybe TRBD1 (5 bases). The germline V gene has CDR1 SGHNT and CDR2 YENEEA. Trimming left V 0 bases short and J 9 bases short, with 20 bases between. The CDR3 has 17 amino acids. CDR3 nucleotides: TGTGCCAGCAGCTTAGATGTGGGGCCTCGTCCTTCTAGGGAGCTGTTTTTT. Translation: CASSLDVGPRPSRELFF.

The V gene is TRBV5-1, the J gene TRBJ1-1; maybe TRBD1 (5 bases). The CDR3 totals 14 residues. The germline V gene has CDR1 SGHRS and CDR2 YFSETQ. V dropped 4 bases and J dropped 5 bases, with 15 bases sitting between them. Here the CDR3 reads CASSPSGIGTEAFF. CDR3 nucleotides: TGCGCCAGCAGCCCCTCAGGGATAGGAACTGAAGCTTTCTTT. Full variable domain (outside the CDR3, taken from reference TRBV5-1 and TRBJ1-1): KAGVTQTPRYLIKTRGQQVTLSCSPISGHRSVSWYQQTPGQGLQFLFEYFSETQRNKGNFPGRFSGRQFSNSRSEMNVSTLELGDSALYLCASSPSGIGTEAFFGQGTRLTVV.

The chain carries TRBV6-1 and TRBJ1-3, with 8 bases matching TRBD1. CDR3 length equals 14 residues. V gave up 8 bases and J gave up 2 bases; unmatched junction bases: 5. The germline gives CDR1 MNHNS, CDR2 SASEGT. The CDR3 protein is CASWQGATGNTIYF. The CDR3 region has the DNA TGTGCCAGCTGGCAGGGGGCAACTGGAAACACCATATATTTT.

Relative to its sample, this clone is medium-sized. The chain couples TRBV6-5 to TRBJ1-2; tentatively, D is TRBD1 (6 bases). The CDR3 is 14 amino acids. The V and J ends lost 8 bases and 5 bases respectively, with 18 bases between them. Germline CDR1 reads MNHEY; CDR2 reads SVGAGI. In DNA, the CDR3 is TGTGCCAGCGCACGGGACACGGCCCCTTATGGCTACACCTTC. Its translation is CASARDTAPYGYTF.

The chain has TRBV6-5 and TRBJ2-5; weak D call: TRBD2 (5 bases). V was pared by 2 bases and J by 5 bases, with 12 bases between. Germline loops: CDR1 MNHEY, CDR2 SVGAGI. CDR3 size: 14 residues. In DNA form, the CDR3 reads TGTGCCAGCAGTTACATCGGGGTTGGGGAGACCCAGTACTTC. It is translated as CASSYIGVGETQYF.

The chain joins TRBV18 to TRBJ2-7; TRBD2 might be the D (5 bases). Germline lookup yields CDR1 KGHSH and CDR2 LQKENI. The CDR3 spans 14 residues. The V gene lost 6 bases and the J gene lost 3 bases, with 15 bases spanning the gap. The CDR3 bases are TGTGCCAGCTCGCCTTCGGAGGCCATCTACGAGCAGTACGTC. Amino acid sequence: CASSPSEAIYEQYV.

The chain is built from TRBV18 and TRBJ2-5; TRBD2 aligns across 14 bases. This CDR3 has 16 residues. The germline V gene has CDR1 KGHSH and CDR2 LQKENI. V lost 3 bases and J lost 1; bases outside the gene matches: 1. CDR3 residues: CASSPTSGRAQETQYF. The CDR3 DNA follows: TGTGCCAGCTCACCGACTAGCGGGAGGGCCCAAGAGACCCAGTACTTC. The entire variable domain, with the rest obtained from reference TRBV18 and TRBJ2-5, is as follows: NAGVMQNPRHLVRRRGQEARLRCSPMKGHSHVYWYRQLPEEGLKFMVYLQKENIIDESGMPKERFSAEFPKEGPSILRIQQVVRGDSAAYFCASSPTSGRAQETQYFGPGTRLLVL.

V usage is TRBV15 and J usage is TRBJ2-1; D is uncertain. Between the trimmed V and J ends, which lost 5 bases and 7 bases, there was a span of 12 bases. Looked up from germline, CDR1 is LNHNV and CDR2 is YYDKDF (reference sequence). The CDR3 runs to 13 residues. The CDR3, as DNA: TGTGCCACCAGCTTCCGAAACGGGAATGAGCAGTTCTTC. Translated, it gives CATSFRNGNEQFF.

This chain uses TRBV21-1 with TRBJ2-7; the table's D call, TRBD2, has no DNA check behind it. TRBV21-1 represents a pseudogene. This CDR3 region has 17 residues. This CDR3 is CASSKGGTWPPIHEQYV. DNA for the CDR3: TGTGCCAGCAGCAAAGGAGGAACGTGGCCGCCGATCCACGAGCAGTACGTC.

In its sample, this clone was seen once. The chain joins TRBV25-1 to TRBJ2-7, with 9 bases matching TRBD1. J was trimmed by 3 bases and V by 2 bases; bases with no gene match: 2. Germline values: CDR1 MGHDK, CDR2 SYGVNS. The CDR3 consists of 14 residues. In DNA form, the CDR3 reads TGTGCCAGCAGTGAACCGGGACAGGGCTACGAGCAGTACTTC. Amino acids: CASSEPGQGYEQYF.

The chain is built from TRBV19 and TRBJ2-7, with D hard to call. This CDR3 has 14 residues. V dropped 5 bases and J dropped 3 bases, with 14 bases sitting between them. CDR1 is LNHDA and CDR2 is SQIVND in the germline V gene (reference sequence). CDR3 region: CASSAIRAGYEQYF. The CDR3 DNA follows: TGTGCCAGTAGTGCCATCCGGGCCGGCTACGAGCAGTACTTC. Combining the CDR3 with reference TRBV19 and TRBJ2-7 gives the whole variable domain DGGITQSPKYLFRKEGQNVTLSCEQNLNHDAMYWYRQDPGQGLRLIYYSQIVNDFQKGDIAEGYSVSREKKESFPLTVTSAQKNPTAFYLCASSAIRAGYEQYFGPGTRLTVT.

The chain links TRBV7-9 to TRBJ1-3; D gene uncertain. There are 16 residues in the CDR3. The V gene's germline CDR1 is SEHNR and CDR2 FQNEAQ (reference sequence). Trimming left V 4 bases short and J 4 bases short, with 17 bases between. CDR3: CASSSSGSVAGNTIYF. The CDR3 coding sequence is TGTGCCAGCAGCTCCTCGGGCTCCGTCGCAGGAAACACCATATATTTT.